The 5 T cell receptor beta chains in this list originate from one sample, sequenced in a study of control samples from healthy donors and cancer patients. TCRdb keeps only in-frame clones here, not all; method: immunoSEQ multiplex PCR. Of approximately 70,000 clones in the sample, roughly 84% are singletons; the top ten hold over 12%. Input material: blood. The receptors stem from a man in his fifties in good health.

The genes are TRBV4-1 and TRBJ2-1, with TRBD2 matching 10 bases. Losses at the gene ends were 1 base for V and 4 bases for J; bases not matched to a gene: 10. This CDR3 contains 18 residues. Germline assignment: CDR1 MGHRA and CDR2 YSYEKL. CDR3 region: CASSQGNPGLARYNEQFF. CDR3 bases: TGCGCCAGCAGCCAAGGCAATCCGGGACTAGCGAGGTACAATGAGCAGTTCTTC.

The chain is built from TRBV7-3 and TRBJ1-1; D is ambiguous. Looked up from germline, CDR1 is SGHTA and CDR2 is FQGTGA. The CDR3 runs 13 residues. Trimming removed 3 bases from V and 1 base from J, with 6 bases in between. The CDR3 loop reads CASSLEGNTEAFF. As DNA, the CDR3 is TGTGCCAGCAGCTTGGAAGGGAACACTGAAGCTTTCTTT.

The chain recombines TRBV5-4 with TRBJ2-7; 10 nucleotides line up with TRBD1. This CDR3 region has 12 residues. Per the germline V gene, CDR1 is SGHNT and CDR2 is YYREEE (reference sequence). CDR3 amino acids: CGMGQGIYEQYF. For the CDR3, the DNA is TGTGGGATGGGACAGGGGATCTACGAGCAGTACTTC.

The chain joins TRBV5-1 to TRBJ2-1; TRBD1 might be the D (6 bases). The CDR3 spans 16 residues. V dropped 4 bases and J dropped 0 bases, with 14 bases sitting between them. The germline CDR1 and CDR2 sequences are SGHRS and YFSETQ. CDR3 protein: CASSLDGQSSYNEQFF. CDR3 in DNA: TGCGCCAGCAGCCTTGACGGACAGAGCTCCTACAATGAGCAGTTCTTC.

V gene TRBV10-2 combines with J gene TRBJ2-7; D possibly corresponds to TRBD1 (6 bases). V lost 6 bases and J 2 bases, leaving 11 bases between the germline ends. The germline V gene encodes CDR1 WSHSY and CDR2 SAAADI. The CDR3 sequence is 13 residues long. The CDR3 spells CASSLTGPYEQYF. Here the CDR3 DNA reads TGCGCCAGCAGCCTCACAGGGCCCTACGAGCAGTACTTC.